A selection of T cell receptor beta chains follows, all from one sample in a study of response to subunit inactivated influenza vaccine. Each CDR3 protein is one row after TCRdb ran MiXCR on the RT-PCR reads. The table lists 650,000 to 700,000 distinct CDR3 sequences, 15% to 18% of them singletons, with around 10% in the top ten. Here the sequenced sample was PBMCs from blood, taken about 13 days after vaccination. Receptors were obtained from a man between 45 and 60 years old who received an inactivated influenza vaccine. Both conserved end residues are part of each CDR3. D genes are given only for firm matches. Clone size is shown for a subset of rows, as once, few, many or a class of expanded clone.

CDR3nt	CDR3aa	abundance	d_gene	v_gene	j_gene
TGTGCCAGCAGCCGAAGCGGAGATCGGGCCAATGAGCAGTTCTTC	CASSRSGDRANEQFF	.	.	TRBV11-2	TRBJ2-1
TGTGCCAGCAGCCAAAAACGTTCCGCAACTAATGAAAAACTGTTTTTT	CASSQKRSATNEKLFF	.	.	TRBV6-1	TRBJ1-4
TGCAGTGCTAGGGGAGGGGCAGCAGACACTGAAGCTTTCTTT	CSARGGAADTEAFF	few	.	TRBV20-1	TRBJ1-1
TGTGCCAGCGCCGGGACAGGCCAAGAGACCCAGTACTTC	CASAGTGQETQYF	.	TRBD1	TRBV13	TRBJ2-5
TGCAGTTCATACCTAGCGGGAGGAATCCACGAGCAGTACTTC	CSSYLAGGIHEQYF	few	TRBD2	TRBV20-1	TRBJ2-7
TGCAGTGCTACAAGACAGGCCAACTATAATTCACCCCTCCACTTT	CSATRQANYNSPLHF	few	.	TRBV20-1	TRBJ1-6
TGTGCCAGCAGTTACCGAACTAGCAGGCGCCATGAGCAGTTCTTC	CASSYRTSRRHEQFF	.	.	TRBV6-2/TRBV6-3	TRBJ2-1
TGTGCCAGCAGTGGACAACGTAACACTGAAGCTTTCTTT	CASSGQRNTEAFF	.	.	TRBV2	TRBJ1-1
TGTGCCTGGAGGGGAGACAGGGAAGAGACCCAGTACTTC	CAWRGDREETQYF	few	TRBD1	TRBV30	TRBJ2-5
TGTGCCTGGAGCCTAGGATATGGCTACACCTTC	CAWSLGYGYTF	few	.	TRBV30	TRBJ1-2
TGCGCCAGCAGCCAGGCTAGTATGGGATCCTACAATGAGCAGTTCTTC	CASSQASMGSYNEQFF	.	.	TRBV4-1	TRBJ2-1
TGTGCCAGCAGCTTCTTGGGACAGTTCACCGGGGAGCTGTTTTTT	CASSFLGQFTGELFF	.	TRBD1	TRBV7-2	TRBJ2-2
TGTGCCAGCAGCACTTCGACAGTGAACTATGGCTACACCTTC	CASSTSTVNYGYTF	few	.	TRBV7-9	TRBJ1-2
TGTGCCAGTAGTCGCGGACTAGCGGGAGTATCTACTAACTACGAGCAGTACTTC	CASSRGLAGVSTNYEQYF	.	TRBD2	TRBV19	TRBJ2-7
TGTGCCAGCAGCCCATCCGGGGGATCTAGTAATGAGCAGTTCTTC	CASSPSGGSSNEQFF	.	.	TRBV12-3/TRBV12-4	TRBJ2-1
TGTGCCAGCAGTTACTGGGCCAGACAGAACACTGAAGCTTTCTTT	CASSYWARQNTEAFF	.	.	TRBV6-5	TRBJ1-1
TGTGCCAGCAGTGAATTCGGCGGGAAGCTGTTTTTT	CASSEFGGKLFF	.	.	TRBV2	TRBJ2-2
TGTGCCACCAGCAGGGCAGTGGGACTAGGGCCCCTGCAGTTCTTC	CATSRAVGLGPLQFF	.	TRBD2	TRBV15	TRBJ2-1
TGTGCCAGCAGCTTAGAGGAGAGGCGATACACCGGGGAGCTGTTTTTT	CASSLEERRYTGELFF	few	.	TRBV7-2	TRBJ2-2